The 15 T cell receptor beta chains in this list originate from one sample, sequenced in a study of T-cell reconstitution after alpha-beta-depleted transplantation in children. Unique molecular identifiers were used to barcode this TCRbeta library. TCRdb itself ran the PCR reads through MiXCR, one entry per CDR3 protein. The sample includes about 640,000 distinct CDR3 sequences, 16% of them seen just once. The sample in question was PBMCs from the stem cell graft donor, obtained from the stem cell graft. The receptors were gathered from a human donor who donated a stem cell graft to a child with acute myeloid leukemia.

This clonotype has a handful of counts. The chain employs TRBV9 and TRBJ1-4; TRBD1 aligns across 12 bases. The V segment lost 3 bases and the J segment 8 bases; nucleotides outside the gene matches: 11. Per germline, CDR1 SGDLS and CDR2 YYNGEE. This CDR3 is built from 17 residues. The CDR3 coding sequence is TGTGCCAGCAGCGAGTCCGGGACAGGGGGCCAAAAAGAAAAACTGTTTTTT. As protein: CASSESGTGGQKEKLFF.

This chain joins TRBV29-1 and TRBJ2-3; 9 bases fit TRBD2. Germline CDR1 is SQVTM and CDR2 is ANQGSEA. Germline trimming cut 3 bases from V and 6 bases from J; bases unmatched to any gene: 7. The CDR3 sequence is 14 residues long. CDR3 in amino acids: CSVDKRGAPDTQYF. CDR3 in DNA: TGCAGCGTTGATAAGCGGGGGGCTCCGGATACGCAGTATTTT.

V is TRBV11-2 and J is TRBJ2-5; TRBD1 matches at 9 bases. Germline CDR1 SGHAT, CDR2 FQNNGV. V trimming: 5 bases; J trimming: 5 bases; junction bases outside the gene matches: 15. The CDR3 runs to 17 residues. CDR3 protein: CASSIEPGQGTFETQYF. The CDR3 DNA follows: TGTGCCAGCAGCATCGAACCGGGACAGGGTACGTTTGAGACCCAGTACTTC. The full variable domain, completed using reference TRBV11-2 and TRBJ2-5, is EAGVAQSPRYKIIEKRQSVAFWCNPISGHATLYWYQQILGQGPKLLIQFQNNGVVDDSQLPKDRFSAERLKGVDSTLKIQPAKLEDSAVYLCASSIEPGQGTFETQYFGPGTRLLVL.

This clonotype has at least ten counts. The chain uses TRBV9 and TRBJ2-7, with a possible D match to TRBD1 (5 bases). V lost 3 bases to trimming and J lost 3 bases, with 7 bases between them. This CDR3 is 12 amino acids long. Germline V lookup: CDR1 SGDLS, CDR2 YYNGEE. The DNA for the CDR3 is TGTGCCAGCAGCGCGGACAACTACGAGCAGTACTTC. Translation gives CASSADNYEQYF.

In its sample, this clonotype was seen a few times. The chain employs TRBV7-9 and TRBJ2-1, with 7 bases matching TRBD1. The CDR3 totals 14 residues. V shed 3 bases and J 8 bases; nucleotides not matched to a gene: 7. The V gene's germline CDR1 is SEHNR and CDR2 FQNEAQ (reference sequence). The DNA of the CDR3 is TGTGCCAGCAGCTTCCGACAGGGTTTGCATGAGCAGTTCTTC. Amino acids: CASSFRQGLHEQFF.

This clonotype was detected many times. The rearrangement joins TRBV10-1 to TRBJ1-2; D may be TRBD1 (5 bases). Germline V gene lookup returns CDR1 WNHNN and CDR2 SYGVQD (reference sequence). With 0 bases removed from V and 5 bases from J, the gap between germline ends came to 13 bases. The CDR3 totals 15 residues. The CDR3 bases are TGCGCCAGCAGTGAGTCTGGCAGGGAAGGATATGGCTACACCTTC. Translating gives CASSESGREGYGYTF.

This clonotype was recorded many times. This chain uses TRBV7-2 with TRBJ2-3; D not resolved. The CDR3 loop spans 14 amino acids. V dropped 3 bases and J dropped 3 bases, with 10 bases sitting between them. Germline-derived CDR1 and CDR2 are SGHTA and FQGNSA. The CDR3 sequence: CASSLGGRTDTQYF. Here the CDR3 DNA reads TGTGCCAGCAGCTTGGGCGGACGAACAGATACGCAGTATTTT.

The sample holds a few counts of this clonotype. The J gene is TRBJ2-6, the V gene TRBV20-1; no definite D call. Trimming left V 2 bases short and J 0 bases short, with 8 bases between. Germline V gene sequence: CDR1 DFQATT, CDR2 SNEGSKA (reference sequence). This CDR3 has 15 residues. CDR3 DNA: TGCAGTGCTAGAACCTTCCACTCTGGGGCCAACGTCCTGACTTTC. It specifies CSARTFHSGANVLTF.

This clonotype was seen ten or more times. The CDR3 DNA reads TGTGCCAGCAGCCTGACTGGGGCTGAAGCTTTCTTT. This gives the protein CASSLTGAEAFF. V gene TRBV6-5 combines with J gene TRBJ1-1; D is ambiguous. The germline CDR1 and CDR2 sequences are MNHEY and SVGAGI. The length of the CDR3 is 12 residues. V lost 6 bases and J lost 6, with 11 bases in between.

This clonotype was seen at least ten times. The rearrangement links TRBV7-9 to TRBJ2-1; no definite D call. Per the germline V gene, CDR1 is SEHNR and CDR2 is FQNEAQ (reference sequence). V was cut by 6 bases and J by 0 bases, with 15 bases left in between. The CDR3 loop spans 16 amino acids. The CDR3 DNA sequence: TGTGCCAGCAGTTCCTCCCGGGTTAGCTCCTACAATGAGCAGTTCTTC. Its protein product is CASSSSRVSSYNEQFF.

This clonotype was picked up many times. The chain couples TRBV29-1 to TRBJ1-1; the D is unclear. CDR3 length equals 12 residues. CDR1 is SQVTM, CDR2 ANQGSEA, per germline. The V gene lost 3 bases and the J gene lost 2 bases, with 7 bases spanning the gap. The CDR3 loop is CSVDNSNTEAFF. The DNA of the CDR3 is TGCAGCGTTGATAACAGCAACACTGAAGCTTTCTTT.

The V and J genes are TRBV12-3 or TRBV12-4 and TRBJ1-2; unclear D gene. The V gene lost 3 bases and the J gene lost 8 bases, with 7 bases spanning the gap. There are 11 residues in the CDR3. DNA for the CDR3: TGTGCCAGCAGTTTTGCAACGGGCTACACCTTC. Translating it yields CASSFATGYTF.

This clonotype has at least ten counts. V and J are TRBV20-1 and TRBJ2-1; 11 bases map to TRBD2. In germline, CDR1 is DFQATT, CDR2 SNEGSKA (reference sequence). V dropped 8 bases and J dropped 7; count of bases not matched to a gene: 7. This CDR3 region has 13 residues. The CDR3 sequence is CSLSGGAGNEQFF. The CDR3 nucleotides read TGCAGTCTTAGCGGGGGGGCGGGAAATGAGCAGTTCTTC.

This clonotype has ten or more counts. The chain uses TRBV7-2 and TRBJ2-7; 9 nucleotides line up with TRBD2. V dropped 1 base and J dropped 4; count of bases not matched to a gene: 8. This CDR3 comprises 16 residues. Per germline, CDR1 SGHTA and CDR2 FQGNSA. CDR3 DNA: TGTGCCAGCAGCTTAGTCGTCCTAGCGGGAACGTACGAGCAGTACTTC. Amino acids: CASSLVVLAGTYEQYF.

This clonotype has at least ten counts. The genes are TRBV7-2 and TRBJ2-7; the match to TRBD2 covers 7 bases. Germline-derived CDR1 and CDR2 are SGHTA and FQGNSA. The trim removed 5 bases at V and 4 bases at J, leaving 8 bases unmatched. The CDR3 has 14 amino acids. Written as DNA, the CDR3 is TGTGCCAGCAGCCGTTCCGGCGGGGGATACGAGCAGTACTTC. It encodes CASSRSGGGYEQYF.